This is a list of T cell receptor beta chains from one sample in a study of Tregs in tolerant kidney transplant recipients. TCRdb's table, derived via immunoSEQ multiplex PCR, lists solely in-frame clones and lacks some. The table lists 95,000 or so clones, 80% to 95% of them singletons. Sequenced here: CD4+ T cells from blood (PBMCs), sampled 12 months after the transplant. These receptors were collected from a human patient who received a combined kidney and bone marrow transplant. Some T cells may be the graft donor's. Each CDR3 is given without its conserved first and last residue. The order of the fields is J gene, V gene, CDR3 protein.

J gene: TRBJ2-1
V gene: TRBV29-1
CDR3 protein: SVSGTGSSYNEQF

J gene: TRBJ2-3
V gene: TRBV10-3
CDR3 protein: AISETMDTDTQY

J gene: TRBJ2-7
V gene: TRBV7-2
CDR3 protein: ASSLEPNLGEQY

J gene: TRBJ1-1
V gene: TRBV9
CDR3 protein: ASSKNRGYTEAF

J gene: TRBJ1-6
V gene: TRBV4-1
CDR3 protein: ASSQGSTGTNSPLH

J gene: TRBJ2-1
V gene: TRBV7-3
CDR3 protein: ASSSSPARYNEQF

J gene: TRBJ2-7
V gene: TRBV5-1
CDR3 protein: ASSLTRQGLHEQY

J gene: TRBJ2-5
V gene: TRBV5-1
CDR3 protein: ASSRQGSQETQY

J gene: TRBJ1-2
V gene: TRBV30
CDR3 protein: ASTGGANYGYT

J gene: TRBJ2-4
V gene: TRBV10-3
CDR3 protein: AISEDEGPAKNIQY

J gene: TRBJ1-6
V gene: TRBV30
CDR3 protein: AWSVSGSSPLH

J gene: TRBJ1-4
V gene: TRBV6-1
CDR3 protein: ASSVPVIANEKLF

J gene: TRBJ2-7
V gene: TRBV10-3
CDR3 protein: AIQSTSGNEQY

J gene: TRBJ2-1
V gene: TRBV6-1
CDR3 protein: ASSEAQASGSDEQF

J gene: TRBJ2-1
V gene: TRBV11-2
CDR3 protein: ASSRVTGTGRYNEQF